This T cell receptor beta chain was retrieved from a study of read filtering for tumor transcriptome and immune sequencing. In the study overall: R-ISS stage counts were 8 for I, about 16 for II, about seven for III. Broader study findings: Correlation between methods rose after single-read clonotypes were removed.

The library was built from approximately 400 ng RNA with molecular barcoded adaptors for alpha/delta and beta/gamma chains. One entry per CDR3 protein results from TCRdb running MiXCR on the reads. The repertoire consists of about 54,000 distinct CDR3 sequences, with over 9% occurring once and the leading ten covering around 15%. The CDR3 loop spans 15 amino acids. Trimming took 3 bases from V and 3 from J; bases not matched to a gene: 4. Per the germline V gene, CDR1 is SGHRS and CDR2 is YFSETQ. This clonotype was seen ten or more times. Its antigen remains unidentified. Material for sequencing was a population of CD138-negative cells sorted from bone marrow. This TCR was sampled from a donor at least 40 years old with multiple myeloma. This chain connects TRBV5-1 to TRBJ2-3, with TRBD1 matching 10 bases. DNA of the CDR3: TGCGCCAGCAGCTCGGGACAGGGGTGGACAGATACGCAGTATTTT. As protein: CASSSGQGWTDTQYF.